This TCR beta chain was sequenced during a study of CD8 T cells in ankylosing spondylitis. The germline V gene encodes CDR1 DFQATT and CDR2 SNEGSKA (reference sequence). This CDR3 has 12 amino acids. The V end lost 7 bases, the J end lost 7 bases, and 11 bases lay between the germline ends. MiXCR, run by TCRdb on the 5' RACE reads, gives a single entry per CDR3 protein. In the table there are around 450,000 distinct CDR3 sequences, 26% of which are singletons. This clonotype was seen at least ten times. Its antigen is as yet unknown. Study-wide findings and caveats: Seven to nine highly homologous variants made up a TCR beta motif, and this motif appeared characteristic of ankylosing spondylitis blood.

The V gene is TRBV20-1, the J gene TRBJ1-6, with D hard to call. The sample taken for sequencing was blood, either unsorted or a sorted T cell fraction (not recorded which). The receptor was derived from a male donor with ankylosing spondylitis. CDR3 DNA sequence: TGCAGTGGCGGACTATTAAATTCACCCCTCCACTTT. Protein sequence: CSGGLLNSPLHF.